This TCR beta chain was documented in a study of blood T cells in healthy people across ages. Alongside a J-beta primer mix, a sample-barcoded 5' primer served in a second PCR lasting 7 to 11 cycles. TCRdb analysed the 5' RACE reads with MiXCR anew, one entry per CDR3 protein. The profile shows fewer than 2 million distinct CDR3 sequences, roughly 43% of them singletons. This clonotype occurred a few times. The specimen was blood. The sequence came from a human donor in good health.

CDR3 bases: TGTGCCAGCAGCGCTACCGGGGGCTATCAGCCCCAGCATTTT. Its protein product is CASSATGGYQPQHF. The rearrangement uses TRBV28 and TRBJ1-5, with TRBD1 as a possible D gene (6 bases). Germline lookup yields CDR1 MDHEN and CDR2 SYDVKM. V was pared by 6 bases and J by 5 bases, with 14 bases between. The CDR3 runs to 14 residues.